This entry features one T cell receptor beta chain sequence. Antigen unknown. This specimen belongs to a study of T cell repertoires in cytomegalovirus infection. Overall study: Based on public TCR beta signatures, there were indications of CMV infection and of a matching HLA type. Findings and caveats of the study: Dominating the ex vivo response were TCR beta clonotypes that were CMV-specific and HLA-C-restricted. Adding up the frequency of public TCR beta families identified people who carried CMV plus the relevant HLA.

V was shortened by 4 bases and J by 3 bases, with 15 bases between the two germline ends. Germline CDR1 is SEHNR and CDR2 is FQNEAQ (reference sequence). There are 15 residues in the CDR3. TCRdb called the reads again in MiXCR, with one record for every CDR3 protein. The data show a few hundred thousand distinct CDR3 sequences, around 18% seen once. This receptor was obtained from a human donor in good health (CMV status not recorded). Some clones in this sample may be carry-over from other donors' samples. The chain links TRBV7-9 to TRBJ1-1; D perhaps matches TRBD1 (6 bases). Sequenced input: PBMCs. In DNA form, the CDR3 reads TGTGCCAGCAGCTCCTACCTCAGGGGTGACACTGAAGCTTTCTTT. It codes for CASSSYLRGDTEAFF. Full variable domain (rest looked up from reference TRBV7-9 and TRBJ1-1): DTGVSQNPRHKITKRGQNVTFRCDPISEHNRLYWYRQTLGQGPEFLTYFQNEAQLEKSRLLSDRFSAERPKGSFSTLEIQRTEQGDSAMYLCASSSYLRGDTEAFFGQGTRLTVV.